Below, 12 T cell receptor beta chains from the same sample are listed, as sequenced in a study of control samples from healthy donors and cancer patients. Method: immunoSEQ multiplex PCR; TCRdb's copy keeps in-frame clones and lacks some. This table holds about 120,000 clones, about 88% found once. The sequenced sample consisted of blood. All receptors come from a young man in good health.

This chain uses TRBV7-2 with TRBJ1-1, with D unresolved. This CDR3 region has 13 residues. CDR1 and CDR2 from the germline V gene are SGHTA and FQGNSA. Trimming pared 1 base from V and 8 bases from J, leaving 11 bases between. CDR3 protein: CASSLDYGLEAFF. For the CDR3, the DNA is TGTGCCAGCAGCTTAGATTATGGTCTCGAAGCTTTCTTT.

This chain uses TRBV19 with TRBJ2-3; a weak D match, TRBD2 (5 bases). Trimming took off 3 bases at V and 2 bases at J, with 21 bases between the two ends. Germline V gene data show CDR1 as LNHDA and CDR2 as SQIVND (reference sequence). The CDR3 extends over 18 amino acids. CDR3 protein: CASSIGFQTTNPTDTQYF. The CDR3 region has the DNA TGTGCCAGTAGTATCGGATTTCAGACTACCAACCCCACAGATACGCAGTATTTT. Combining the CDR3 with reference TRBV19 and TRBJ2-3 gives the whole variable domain DGGITQSPKYLFRKEGQNVTLSCEQNLNHDAMYWYRQDPGQGLRLIYYSQIVNDFQKGDIAEGYSVSREKKESFPLTVTSAQKNPTAFYLCASSIGFQTTNPTDTQYFGPGTRLTVL.

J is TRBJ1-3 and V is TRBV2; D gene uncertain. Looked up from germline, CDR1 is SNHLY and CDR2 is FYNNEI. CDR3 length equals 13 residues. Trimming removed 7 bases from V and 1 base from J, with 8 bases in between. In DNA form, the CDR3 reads TGTGCCAGCAAAGGCGAATCTGGAAACACCATATATTTT. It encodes CASKGESGNTIYF.

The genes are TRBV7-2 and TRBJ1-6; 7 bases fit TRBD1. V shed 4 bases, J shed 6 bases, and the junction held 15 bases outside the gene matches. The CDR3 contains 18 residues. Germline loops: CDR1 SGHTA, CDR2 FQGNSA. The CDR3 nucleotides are TGTGCCAGCAGCTCCCGCCCGACAGGGACAACGTTTAATTCACCCCTCCACTTT. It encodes CASSSRPTGTTFNSPLHF.

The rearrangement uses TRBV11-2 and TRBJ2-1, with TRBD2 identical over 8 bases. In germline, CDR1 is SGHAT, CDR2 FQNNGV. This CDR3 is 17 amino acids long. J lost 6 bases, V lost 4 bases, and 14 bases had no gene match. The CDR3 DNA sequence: TGTGCCAGCAGCTCCGGTACACCGGGACTAGACCCCAATGAGCAGTTCTTC. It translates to CASSSGTPGLDPNEQFF.

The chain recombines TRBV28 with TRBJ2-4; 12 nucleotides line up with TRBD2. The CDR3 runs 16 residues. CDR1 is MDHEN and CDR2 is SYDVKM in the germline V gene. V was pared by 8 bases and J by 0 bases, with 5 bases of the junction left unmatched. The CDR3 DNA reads TGTGCCAGCCTAGCGGGAGGGCCGATAGCCAAAAACATTCAGTACTTC. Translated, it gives CASLAGGPIAKNIQYF.

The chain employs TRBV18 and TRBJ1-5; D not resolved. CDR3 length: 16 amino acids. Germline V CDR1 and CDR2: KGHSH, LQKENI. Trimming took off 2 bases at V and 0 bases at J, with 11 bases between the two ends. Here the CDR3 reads CASSPYGQYSNQPQHF. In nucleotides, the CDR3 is TGTGCCAGCTCACCATACGGCCAGTATAGCAATCAGCCCCAGCATTTT.

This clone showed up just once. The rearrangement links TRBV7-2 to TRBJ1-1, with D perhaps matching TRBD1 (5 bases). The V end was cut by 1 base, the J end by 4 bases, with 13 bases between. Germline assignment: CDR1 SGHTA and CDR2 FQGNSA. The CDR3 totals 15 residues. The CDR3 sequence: CASSLDSREGTEAFF. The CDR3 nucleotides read TGTGCCAGCAGCTTAGATAGCAGGGAAGGCACTGAAGCTTTCTTT.

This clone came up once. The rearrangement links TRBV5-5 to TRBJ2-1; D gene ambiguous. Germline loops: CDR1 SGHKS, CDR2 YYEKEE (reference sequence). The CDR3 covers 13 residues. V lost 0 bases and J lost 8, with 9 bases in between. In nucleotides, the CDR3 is TGTGCCAGCAGCTTGGGGGCCCGGGATGAGCAGTTCTTC. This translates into CASSLGARDEQFF.

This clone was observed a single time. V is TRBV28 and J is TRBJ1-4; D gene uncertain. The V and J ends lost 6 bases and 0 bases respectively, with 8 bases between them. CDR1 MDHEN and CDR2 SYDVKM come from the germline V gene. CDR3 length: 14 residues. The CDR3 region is CASSPQATNEKLFF. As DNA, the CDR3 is TGTGCCAGCAGCCCTCAGGCAACTAATGAAAAACTGTTTTTT.

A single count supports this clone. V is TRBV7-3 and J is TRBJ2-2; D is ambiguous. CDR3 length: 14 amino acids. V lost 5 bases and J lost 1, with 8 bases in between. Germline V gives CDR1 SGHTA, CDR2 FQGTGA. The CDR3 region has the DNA TGTGCCAGCAGCCTAGACTTGAACACCGGGGAGCTGTTTTTT. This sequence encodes CASSLDLNTGELFF.

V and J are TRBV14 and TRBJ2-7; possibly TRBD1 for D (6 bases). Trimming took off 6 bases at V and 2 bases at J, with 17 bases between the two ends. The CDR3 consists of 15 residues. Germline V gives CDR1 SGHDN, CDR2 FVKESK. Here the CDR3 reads CASRPAGVGPYEQYF. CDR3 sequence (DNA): TGTGCCAGCAGACCCGCAGGGGTAGGCCCCTACGAGCAGTACTTC.